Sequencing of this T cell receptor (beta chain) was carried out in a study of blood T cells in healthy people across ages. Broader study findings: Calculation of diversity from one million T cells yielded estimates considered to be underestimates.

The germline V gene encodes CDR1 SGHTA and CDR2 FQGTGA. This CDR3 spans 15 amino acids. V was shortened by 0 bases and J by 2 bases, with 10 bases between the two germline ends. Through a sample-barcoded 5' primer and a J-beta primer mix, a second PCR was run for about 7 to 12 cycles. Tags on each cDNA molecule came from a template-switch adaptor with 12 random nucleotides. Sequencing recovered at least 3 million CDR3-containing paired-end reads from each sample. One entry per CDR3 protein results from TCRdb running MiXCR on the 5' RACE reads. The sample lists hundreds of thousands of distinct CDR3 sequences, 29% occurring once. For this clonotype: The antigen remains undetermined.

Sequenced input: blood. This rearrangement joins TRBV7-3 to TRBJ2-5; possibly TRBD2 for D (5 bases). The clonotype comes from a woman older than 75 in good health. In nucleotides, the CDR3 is TGTGCCAGCAGCTTAACTCGAGGGTTGCAAGAGACCCAGTACTTC. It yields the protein CASSLTRGLQETQYF.